These 2 T cell receptor beta chains originate from one sample sequenced in a study of cytotoxic CD8 clonotypes in ibrutinib-treated CLL. Method: immunoSEQ multiplex PCR; TCRdb's copy keeps in-frame clones and lacks some. The table includes more than 85,000 clones, roughly four fifths detected once. Sequenced material: PBMCs, taken after 24 months of ibrutinib treatment. These TCRs come from a human donor with chronic lymphocytic leukemia.

The J gene is TRBJ2-2, the V gene TRBV5-1, with 11 bases identical to TRBD2. Germline CDR1 and CDR2: SGHRS and YFSETQ. Germline trimming cut 2 bases from V and 0 bases from J; bases unmatched to any gene: 0. The CDR3 extends over 16 amino acids. CDR3 loop: CASSFSGRANTGELFF. The CDR3 DNA reads TGCGCCAGCAGCTTTAGCGGGAGGGCGAACACCGGGGAGCTGTTTTTT.

CDR3 bases: TGTGCCAGGGCGGCGGTCGGGACCTATGGCTACACCTTC. Residues: CARAAVGTYGYTF. The genes are TRBV6-4 and TRBJ1-2; maybe TRBD1 (5 bases). CDR1 and CDR2 from the germline V gene are MRHNA and SNTAGT. The CDR3 extends over 13 amino acids. V was clipped by 9 bases and J by 4 bases, with 15 bases between them.